The source of this T cell receptor (beta chain) is a study of cytomegalovirus exposure and HLA in healthy donors (dated by TCRdb to about 2017). About the full investigation: According to an earlier analysis of several hundred of the donors, about 179 million T cells yielded some 110 million unique TCR beta sequences and approximately 300 Gb of sequence data. Typing coverage differed by locus: A, B, C, DRB1 and DQB1 were typed in roughly 629-630 donors, DQA1 in approximately 520, DPA1 in around 610, and DPB1 in roughly 470. To predict cytomegalovirus infection status, the study combined high-throughput TCR immunosequencing, statistical association of individual TCRs with disease status, and machine learning. Using immunosequencing, the study profiled T cell repertoires from fewer than 850 subjects and related those repertoires to cytomegalovirus serostatus. An early release covering about 600 HLA-typed donors comprised roughly 300 gigabases of sequencing data and approximately 85 million unique TCR sequences. Donor age, sex, ethnicity and CMV serostatus were collected together with the repertoire data. About five DR-DQ haplotypes were treated as single units for association and clustering because of strong linkage in the cohort. The study was designed to test whether signatures of past pathogen exposure could be identified by cataloging public T cell receptors. Of the roughly 400 genotyped donors, approximately 81% were placed in the genetic ancestry cluster associated with self-reported Caucasian donors. To decide whether each TCR beta V gene segment behaved as functional or pseudogenic, an earlier analysis of approximately 620 of the donors relied on high-throughput TCR beta sequencing. Class I and class II HLA loci were covered by the typing at four-digit resolution. A later genetic analysis took genome-wide SNP genotypes for about three fifths of the roughly 670 donors and used that subset as a discovery cohort. A later analysis re-examined previously published TCR beta repertoires from 610 or so donors and added high-resolution HLA genotyping to investigate patterns of TCR occurrence. Every repertoire in the discovery cohort had been generated on one and the same sequencing platform. Rather than using new phenotypic data, the later analysis identified candidate immune exposures from TCR beta sequences and from how often those sequences occurred across donors. In addition to the first cohort of 666 subjects, a separate validation cohort of 130 or so different subjects was used. On average, about 200,000 unique TCR beta nucleotide sequences were sequenced per donor among roughly 430 genotyped donors of the cohort, with approximately 18% of those sequences being non-productive.

Study-level results and caveats: Strong co-occurrence of HLA alleles, especially DR and DQ, made assigning TCR associations to individual alleles difficult. The study listed 170 or so TCR beta chains as associated with cytomegalovirus. A later analysis found that most CMV-associated TCR beta chains appeared HLA-restricted, with HLA associations seemingly driven largely by CMV exposure. Because HLA typing was missing for some donors at each locus, association tests included only the typed subset. Compared with the roughly 700-donor mean, donors in an Asian-associated ancestry cluster had fewer N-insertions in productive TCRs, according to a later genetic analysis. The cohort was sequenced for TCR beta chains only, and without alpha or paired-chain data the features that could be detected were limited. Around 16 rarely observed V segments, including chromosome 9 orphons, were excluded from the earlier analysis of a few hundred of the donors because counts were too low. At a false discovery rate of 0.05, a later analysis linked around 15,000 TCR beta sequences to specific HLA alleles. According to a later analysis, TCR association rates differed among HLA loci, with DRB1 alleles showing the most associated TCRs and HLA-C alleles showing the fewest. Correlated functional status among segregating V segments might reflect linkage disequilibrium, but an unknown experimental factor could not be ruled out. Presence/absence analyses assumed roughly uniform sequencing depth across donors, an assumption that may not hold. A later analysis reported that several top co-occurrence clusters appeared linked to parvovirus B19, influenza, CMV and Epstein-Barr virus. Some IMGT-functional V segments, including TRBV6-2 and TRBV6-3, could not be told apart with the 87-base-pair reads, so those segments were excluded. It was suggested by the authors that the approach could potentially be generalized to other disease states and immunological phenotypes. An association between a missense DCLRE1C variant and V-gene and J-gene trimming of TCR beta chains was found in a later genetic analysis and replicated in an independent cohort. While some public TCRs were present in many individuals, most TCR sequences turned up only very rarely across donors. A few of the identified cytomegalovirus-associated TCR beta chains were confirmed in vitro to be specific for cytomegalovirus antigens. A cluster of highly shared sequence variants was judged likely to represent a technical artifact of the sequencing pipeline. A further reported finding was that TCR beta sequences accurately predicted the HLA-A and HLA-B alleles for most subjects in the first cohort. The only immune exposure information available for the cohort was CMV serostatus. An earlier analysis of several hundred of the donors showed that most TCR beta V segments appeared in productive rearrangements either about 87% or about 30% of the time, which broadly matched IMGT annotations. The classifier was reported to diagnose cytomegalovirus status with high specificity and sensitivity in both the original cohort and the validation cohort. In a later analysis, HLA-associated TCR beta chains were found to be more clonally expanded and to have lower generation probabilities than equally common non-associated chains.

At the junction V is shortened by 0 bases and J by 3 bases; bases outside the gene matches: 7. For CDR1 and CDR2, the germline V gene lists SGHDN and FVKESK. The CDR3, cysteine through phenylalanine, is 17 amino acids long. The read is trimmed to its CDR3 DNA, 51 bases read in frame from base 1. Worth noting for this clone: Its antigen target is currently unknown. Nothing much larger sits one base from this clone, and base qualities are not available.

In total, 630 or so healthy bone marrow donors made up the cohort. Cohort members were all nominally healthy when sampled, although unrecorded immune exposures were likely present. The donor was CMV seronegative and belonged to the group of approximately 320 seronegative cohort members. A peripheral blood sample was provided by each donor, and peripheral blood mononuclear cells were used for TCR beta sequencing. Genomic DNA extraction from the blood cell samples was performed with the Qiagen DNeasy Blood Extraction Kit. Library construction relied on the immunoSEQ multiplex PCR assay. For the multiplex PCR, a mixture combining 60 forward primers for TCR Vbeta segments and 13 reverse primers for TCR Jbeta segments was used. The CDR3 region of rearranged TCR beta genes was amplified from genomic DNA by a multiplex PCR assay. The Illumina HiSeq System was used to sequence the amplified TCR beta libraries as 87-base-pair reads. The paper's processing steps were these. A later analysis tallied around 80 million unique TCR beta chains across the 666 repertoires, and approximately 12 million of those chains were shared by two or more donors. A nearest-neighbor algorithm error-corrected the raw reads and collapsed the reads into unique sequences, merging closely related sequences to remove PCR and sequencing errors. V, D and J gene segments were assigned by aligning CDR3 sequences to IMGT reference sequences. Each retained sequence needed at least a six-nucleotide match to both a V gene segment and a J gene segment. A rearrangement was called productive if the CDR3 had no stop codons and remained in frame with V and J, and every other rearrangement was called non-productive. CDR3 was defined according to IMGT convention as the region running from the second conserved V-encoded cysteine to the conserved J-encoded phenylalanine. The earlier analysis of roughly 590 of the donors excluded any sequence lacking an unambiguous match to a single V gene segment. An earlier analysis of a few hundred of the donors classified V segments as functional when productive rearrangements were above 56.7% and as segregating when the standard deviation between donors was above 5%. A statistical classification framework was developed to diagnose cytomegalovirus status using the catalog of TCR beta chain sequences. In a later analysis, TCR nucleotide sequences were compared against IMGT/GENE-DB human TR gene sequences so that V and J genes could be assigned. The TCRdist pipeline was used in a later analysis to assign CDR3 sequences and most-parsimonious VDJ recombination scenarios. In a later analysis, every TCR beta chain was defined by the combination of its CDR3 amino acid sequence and its V-gene family, and reads without a unique V-gene family were dropped. As a way to deal with suspected cross-contamination and a sequencing artifact, a later analysis dropped more than 500 nucleotide sequences that were highly shared and had low generation probability. For each public chain, a later analysis derived a clonal expansion index from normalized ranks of inferred template counts within each repertoire. In a later analysis, generation probabilities were computed using a VDJ recombination model fitted to out-of-frame rearrangements, and the results were checked against IGoR. Hypergeometric tests were used in a later analysis to score TCR-TCR, TCR-HLA and TCR-CMV co-occurrence, with a repertoire-size bias correction applied to the TCR pairs. In a later analysis, false discovery rates were estimated by permuting HLA or CMV assignments 20 times. In a later analysis, co-occurring TCRs were grouped with DBSCAN, and TCRdist sequence similarity was added when clustering was performed within HLA-allele-positive subsets. For co-occurrence clustering, repertoires with fewer than 30,000 or more than 120,000 public chains were excluded, along with five repertoires with anomalous nucleotide sharing. Held by TCRdb, this immuneACCESS table contains in-frame sequences only and omits some clones. Under half of the omission traces to an unresolved V gene where checked; the cause of the rest is unknown. The DNA gave D and trimming, while V, J and clone size come from that table. The sample records approximately 130,000 clones, roughly 80% of which are singletons. 1% to 1.5% of the sample belongs to the ten largest clones.

This sequence originates from a boy aged 5-17 years in good health and CMV-seronegative. Material: PBMCs. The sequence links TRBV14 to TRBJ1-4; TRBD1 lines up with 7 middle nucleotides. The CDR3 protein: CASSQERQGAANEKLFF. The DNA sequence reads TGTGCCAGCAGCCAAGAGAGACAGGGTGCGGCTAATGAAAAACTGTTTTTT.